This TCR beta chain was recorded in a study of control samples from healthy donors and cancer patients. The CDR3 length is 17 residues. With 3 bases clipped from V and 3 bases from J, the junction kept 11 bases outside the gene matches. Germline V lookup: CDR1 SGDLS, CDR2 YYNGEE. The assay was immunoSEQ multiplex PCR, and TCRdb's table has in-frame clones only and misses some. This sample has approximately 40,000 clones, with about 75% found just once. The sample holds many counts of this clone. The V and J genes are TRBV9 and TRBJ2-1, with 8 bases fitting TRBD1. Sequenced material: formalin-fixed, paraffin-embedded tissue. The sequence came from a male donor with melanoma. The CDR3 reads CASSAEGTGGGYNEQFF. For the CDR3, the DNA is TGTGCCAGCAGCGCAGAGGGGACAGGAGGGGGCTACAATGAGCAGTTCTTC.